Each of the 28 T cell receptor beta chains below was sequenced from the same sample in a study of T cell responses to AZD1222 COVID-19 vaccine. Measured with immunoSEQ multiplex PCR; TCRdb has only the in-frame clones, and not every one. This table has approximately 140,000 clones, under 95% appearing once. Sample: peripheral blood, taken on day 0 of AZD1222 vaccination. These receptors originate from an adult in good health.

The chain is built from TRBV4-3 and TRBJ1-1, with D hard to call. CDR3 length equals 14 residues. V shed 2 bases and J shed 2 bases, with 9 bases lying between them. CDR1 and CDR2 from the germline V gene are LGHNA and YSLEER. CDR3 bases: TGCGCCAGCAGCCAACTTGCAGGCAACACTGAAGCTTTCTTT. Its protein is CASSQLAGNTEAFF.

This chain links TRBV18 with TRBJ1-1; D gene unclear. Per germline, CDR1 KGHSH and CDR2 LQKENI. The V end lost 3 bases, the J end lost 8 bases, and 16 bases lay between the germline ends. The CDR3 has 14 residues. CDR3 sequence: CASSPLLEHTEAFF. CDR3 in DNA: TGTGCCAGCTCACCCCTGTTGGAACATACGGAAGCTTTCTTT.

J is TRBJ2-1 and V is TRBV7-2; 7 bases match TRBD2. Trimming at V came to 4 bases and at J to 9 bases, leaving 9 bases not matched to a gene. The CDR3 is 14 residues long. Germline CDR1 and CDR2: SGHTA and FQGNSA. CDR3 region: CASSSRGSLGEQFF. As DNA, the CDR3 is TGTGCCAGCAGCTCCCGCGGGAGTTTAGGTGAGCAGTTCTTC.

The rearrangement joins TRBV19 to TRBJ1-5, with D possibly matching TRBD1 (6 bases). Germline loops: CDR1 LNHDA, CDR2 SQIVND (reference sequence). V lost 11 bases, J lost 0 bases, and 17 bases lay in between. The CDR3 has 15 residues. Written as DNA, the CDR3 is TGTGCCTGCCTTGACAGGCCCTCTAGCAATCAGCCCCAGCATTTT. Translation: CACLDRPSSNQPQHF.

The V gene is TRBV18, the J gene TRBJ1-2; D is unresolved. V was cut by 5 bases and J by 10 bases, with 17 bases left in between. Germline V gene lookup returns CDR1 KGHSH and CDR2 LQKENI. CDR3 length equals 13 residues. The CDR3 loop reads CASSKLPGEDYTF. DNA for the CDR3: TGTGCCAGCTCAAAACTTCCCGGGGAGGACTACACCTTC.

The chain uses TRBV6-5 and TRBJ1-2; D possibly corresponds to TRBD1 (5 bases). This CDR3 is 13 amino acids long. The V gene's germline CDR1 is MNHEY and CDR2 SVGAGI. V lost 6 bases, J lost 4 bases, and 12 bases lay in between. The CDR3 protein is CASRFDRTYGYTF. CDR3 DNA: TGTGCCAGCAGGTTTGACAGAACCTATGGCTACACCTTC.

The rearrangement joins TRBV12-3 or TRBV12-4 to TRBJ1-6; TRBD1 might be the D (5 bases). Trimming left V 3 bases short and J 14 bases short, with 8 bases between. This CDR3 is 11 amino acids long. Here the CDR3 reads CASSLRGALHF. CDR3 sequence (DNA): TGTGCCAGCAGTTTGAGGGGCGCCCTCCACTTT.

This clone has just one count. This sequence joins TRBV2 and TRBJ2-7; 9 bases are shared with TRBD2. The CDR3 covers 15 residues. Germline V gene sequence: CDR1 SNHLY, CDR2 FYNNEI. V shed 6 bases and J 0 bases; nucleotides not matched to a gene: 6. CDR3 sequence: CASRERLAASYEQYF. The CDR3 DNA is TGTGCCAGCAGGGAAAGACTAGCGGCCTCCTACGAGCAGTACTTC.

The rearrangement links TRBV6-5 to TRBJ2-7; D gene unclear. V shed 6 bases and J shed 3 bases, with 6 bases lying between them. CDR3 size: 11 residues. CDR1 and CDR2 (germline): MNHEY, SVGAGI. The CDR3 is CASSQLYEQYF. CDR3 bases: TGTGCCAGCAGCCAGCTCTACGAGCAGTACTTC.

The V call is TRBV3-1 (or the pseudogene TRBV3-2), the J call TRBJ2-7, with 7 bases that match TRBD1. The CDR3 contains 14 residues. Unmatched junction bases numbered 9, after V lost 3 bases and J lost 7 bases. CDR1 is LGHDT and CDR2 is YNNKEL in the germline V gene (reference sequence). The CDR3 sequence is CASSQTDRVVEQYF. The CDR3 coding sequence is TGTGCCAGCAGCCAGACCGACAGGGTGGTTGAGCAGTACTTC.

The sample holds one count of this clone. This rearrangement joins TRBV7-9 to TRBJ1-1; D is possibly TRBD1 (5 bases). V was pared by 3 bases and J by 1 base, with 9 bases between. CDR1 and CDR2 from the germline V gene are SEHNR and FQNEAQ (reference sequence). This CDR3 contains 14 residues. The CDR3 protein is CASSLGQRNTEAFF. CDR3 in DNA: TGTGCCAGCAGCTTGGGGCAGAGGAACACTGAAGCTTTCTTT.

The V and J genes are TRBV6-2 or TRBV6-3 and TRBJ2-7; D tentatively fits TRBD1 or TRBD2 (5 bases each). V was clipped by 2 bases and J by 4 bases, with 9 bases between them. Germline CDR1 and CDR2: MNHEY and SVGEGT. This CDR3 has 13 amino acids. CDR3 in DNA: TGTGCCAGCAGTTACGGGGACCTATACGAGCAGTACTTC. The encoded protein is CASSYGDLYEQYF.

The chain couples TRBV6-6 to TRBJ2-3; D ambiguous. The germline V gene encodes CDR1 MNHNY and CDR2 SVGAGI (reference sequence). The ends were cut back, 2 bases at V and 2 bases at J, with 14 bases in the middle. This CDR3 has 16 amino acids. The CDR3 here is CASSYRVSLYTDTQYF. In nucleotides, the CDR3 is TGTGCCAGCAGTTACAGGGTTTCGCTATACACAGATACGCAGTATTTT.

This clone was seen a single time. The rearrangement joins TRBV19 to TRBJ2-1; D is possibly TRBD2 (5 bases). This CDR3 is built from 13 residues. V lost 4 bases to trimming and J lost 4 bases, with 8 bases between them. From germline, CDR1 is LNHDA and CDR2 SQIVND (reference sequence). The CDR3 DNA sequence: TGTGCCAGTAGTACAACTAGGTACAATGAGCAGTTCTTC. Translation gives CASSTTRYNEQFF.

The CDR3 nucleotides read TGTGCCAGCTCACCACGGGGAAAAAGGACTATCCCCTACGAGCAGTACTTC. This sequence encodes CASSPRGKRTIPYEQYF. The V and J genes are TRBV18 and TRBJ2-7, with D possibly TRBD2 on 6 matching bases. Per germline, CDR1 KGHSH and CDR2 LQKENI. The CDR3 has 17 residues. Between the trimmed V and J ends, which lost 1 base and 2 bases, there was a span of 18 bases.

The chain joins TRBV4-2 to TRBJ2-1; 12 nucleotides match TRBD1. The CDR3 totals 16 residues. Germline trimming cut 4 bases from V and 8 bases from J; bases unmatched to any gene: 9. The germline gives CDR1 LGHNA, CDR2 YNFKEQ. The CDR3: CASSLPLGTGGDEQFF. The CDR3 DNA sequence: TGTGCCAGCAGCCTGCCTTTGGGGACAGGGGGCGATGAGCAGTTCTTC.

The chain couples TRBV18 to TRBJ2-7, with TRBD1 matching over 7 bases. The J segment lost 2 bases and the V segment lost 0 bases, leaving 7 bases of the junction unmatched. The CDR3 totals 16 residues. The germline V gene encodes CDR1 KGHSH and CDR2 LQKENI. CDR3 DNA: TGTGCCAGCTCACCACCACAGGGGATAGGGGCCTACGAGCAGTACTTC. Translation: CASSPPQGIGAYEQYF.

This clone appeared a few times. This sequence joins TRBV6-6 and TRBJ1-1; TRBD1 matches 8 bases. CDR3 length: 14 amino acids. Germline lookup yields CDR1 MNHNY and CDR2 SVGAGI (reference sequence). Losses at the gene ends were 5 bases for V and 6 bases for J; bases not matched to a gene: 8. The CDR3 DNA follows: TGTGCCAGCAGTACGGACAGGGCCCCTCCTGAAGCTTTCTTT. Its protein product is CASSTDRAPPEAFF.

The CDR3 sequence: CASSIGSLRTHTDTQYF. The CDR3 DNA sequence: TGTGCCAGTAGTATCGGAAGTTTGAGGACCCACACGGATACGCAGTATTTT. The V call is TRBV19, the J call TRBJ2-3; D gene ambiguous. The CDR3 is made up of 17 amino acids. Germline V gene sequence: CDR1 LNHDA, CDR2 SQIVND (reference sequence). V lost 3 bases, J lost 6 bases, and 22 bases lay in between.

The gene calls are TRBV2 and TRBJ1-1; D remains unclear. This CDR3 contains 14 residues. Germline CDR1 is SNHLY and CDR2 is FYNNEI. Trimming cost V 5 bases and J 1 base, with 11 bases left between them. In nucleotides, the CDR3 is TGTGCCAGCAGTTTTCTCACCGGGAACACTGAAGCTTTCTTT. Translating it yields CASSFLTGNTEAFF.

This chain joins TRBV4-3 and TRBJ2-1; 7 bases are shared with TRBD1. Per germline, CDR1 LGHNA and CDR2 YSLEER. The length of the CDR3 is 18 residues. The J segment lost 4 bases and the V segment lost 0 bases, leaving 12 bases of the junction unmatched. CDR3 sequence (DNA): TGCGCCAGCAGCCAAGATAGATTCGGGGACAGAAGGTACAATGAGCAGTTCTTC. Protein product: CASSQDRFGDRRYNEQFF.

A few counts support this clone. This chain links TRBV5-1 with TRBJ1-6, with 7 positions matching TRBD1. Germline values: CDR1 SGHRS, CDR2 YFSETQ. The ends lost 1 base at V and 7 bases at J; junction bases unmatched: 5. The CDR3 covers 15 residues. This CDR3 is CASSLYQGDNSPLHF. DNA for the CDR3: TGCGCCAGCAGCTTGTACCAGGGGGACAATTCACCCCTCCACTTT.

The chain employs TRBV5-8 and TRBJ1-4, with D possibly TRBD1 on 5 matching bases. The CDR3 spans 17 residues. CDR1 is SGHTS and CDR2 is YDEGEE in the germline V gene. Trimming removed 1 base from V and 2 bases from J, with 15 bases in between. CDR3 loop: CASSLMAGRATNEKLFF. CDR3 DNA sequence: TGTGCCAGCAGCTTGATGGCAGGGAGAGCTACTAATGAAAAACTGTTTTTT.

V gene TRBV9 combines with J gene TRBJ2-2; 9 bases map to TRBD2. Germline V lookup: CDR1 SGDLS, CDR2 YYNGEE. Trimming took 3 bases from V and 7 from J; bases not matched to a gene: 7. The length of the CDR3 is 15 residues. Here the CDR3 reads CASSAPSGKIGELFF. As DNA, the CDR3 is TGTGCCAGCAGCGCCCCTAGCGGGAAAATCGGGGAGCTGTTTTTT. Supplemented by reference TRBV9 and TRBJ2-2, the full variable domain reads DSGVTQTPKHLITATGQRVTLRCSPRSGDLSVYWYQQSLDQGLQFLIQYYNGEERAKGNILERFSAQQFPDLHSELNLSSLELGDSALYFCASSAPSGKIGELFFGEGSRLTVL.

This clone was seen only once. The CDR3 loop is CASSLGTFATNEKLFF. CDR3 DNA: TGTGCCAGCAGCTTAGGGACATTTGCAACTAATGAAAAACTGTTTTTT. The V gene is TRBV7-8, the J gene TRBJ1-4, with D possibly TRBD1 on 5 matching bases. CDR1 and CDR2 (germline): SGHVS, FQNEAQ. The V and J ends lost 1 base and 0 bases respectively, with 9 bases between them. This CDR3 is 16 amino acids long.

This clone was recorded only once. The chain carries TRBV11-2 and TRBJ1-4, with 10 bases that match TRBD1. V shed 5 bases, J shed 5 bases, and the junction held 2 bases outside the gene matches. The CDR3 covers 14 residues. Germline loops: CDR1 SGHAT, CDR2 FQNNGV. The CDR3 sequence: CASSRGQGNEKLFF. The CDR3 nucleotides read TGTGCCAGCAGCCGGGGACAGGGGAATGAAAAACTGTTTTTT.

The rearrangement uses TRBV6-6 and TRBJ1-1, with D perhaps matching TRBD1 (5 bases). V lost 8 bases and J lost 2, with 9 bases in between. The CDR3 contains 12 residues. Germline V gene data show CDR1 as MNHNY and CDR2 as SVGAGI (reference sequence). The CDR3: CASGTANTEAFF. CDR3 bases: TGTGCCAGCGGGACGGCAAACACTGAAGCTTTCTTT.

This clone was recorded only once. CDR3 loop: CASSLWQAGGSYTGELFF. The CDR3 DNA reads as TGTGCCAGCAGCTTATGGCAGGCGGGAGGATCGTACACCGGGGAGCTGTTTTTT. The chain carries TRBV7-6 and TRBJ2-2; 8 nucleotides line up with TRBD2. The CDR3 spans 18 residues. J lost 3 bases, V lost 2 bases, and 11 bases had no gene match. The V gene's germline CDR1 is SGHVS and CDR2 FNYEAQ.